This TCR beta chain comes out of a study of preoperative IRX-2 immunotherapy in early breast cancer. Only in-frame clones appear in the TCRdb table, and some are missing; sequencing was by immunoSEQ multiplex PCR. The sample lists about 11,000 clones, around 85% occurring once. This CDR3 is built from 13 residues. V shed 9 bases and J shed 4 bases, with 16 bases lying between them. Germline V gives CDR1 MDHEN, CDR2 SYDVKM. Treatment defined: preoperative locoregional IRX-2 cytokine immunotherapy. Preoperative locoregional IRX-2 cytokine immunotherapy was tested in the phase Ib source study. Sequenced here: lymph node tissue, sampled before IRX-2 immunotherapy. This clonotype originated in a human donor with breast cancer. The chain joins TRBV28 to TRBJ2-7; D is undetermined. The CDR3: CASEEQFTYEQYF. The CDR3 nucleotides are TGTGCCAGTGAGGAACAGTTCACGTACGAGCAGTACTTC.